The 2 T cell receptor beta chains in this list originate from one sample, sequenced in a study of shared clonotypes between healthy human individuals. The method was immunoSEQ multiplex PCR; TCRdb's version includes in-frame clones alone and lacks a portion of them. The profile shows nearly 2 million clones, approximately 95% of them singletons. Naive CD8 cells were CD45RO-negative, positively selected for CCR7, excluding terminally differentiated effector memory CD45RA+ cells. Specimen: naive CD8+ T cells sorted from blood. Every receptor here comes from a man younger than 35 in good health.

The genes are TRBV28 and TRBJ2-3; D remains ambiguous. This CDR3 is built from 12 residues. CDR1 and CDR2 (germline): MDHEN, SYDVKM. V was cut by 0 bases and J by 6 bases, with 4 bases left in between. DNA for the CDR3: TGTGCCAGCAGTTTATGGGTGGATACGCAGTATTTT. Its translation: CASSLWVDTQYF.

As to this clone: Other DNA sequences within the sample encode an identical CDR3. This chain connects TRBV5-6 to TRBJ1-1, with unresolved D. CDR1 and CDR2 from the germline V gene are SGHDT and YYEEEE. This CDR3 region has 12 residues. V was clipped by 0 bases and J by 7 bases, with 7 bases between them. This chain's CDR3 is CASSLGSVEAFF. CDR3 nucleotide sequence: TGTGCCAGCAGCTTGGGTTCAGTTGAAGCTTTCTTT.